These 15 T cell receptor beta chains share one sample of origin, sequenced in a study of CD8+ T cells in alopecia areata. As the sequencing template, cDNA was produced by extracting RNA and reverse transcribing it. Sequencing used immunoSEQ multiplex PCR; TCRdb keeps in-frame clones, though not all of them. The sample includes 90,000 to 100,000 clones, 60% to 75% of them seen just once. Treatment here: oral pan-JAK inhibitor, 5-10 mg twice daily. The specimen comprised CD8+ T cells sorted from blood, sampled at week 4, from a patient treated with tofacitinib. These receptors originate from a human donor with alopecia areata.

The genes are TRBV9 and TRBJ2-3; 8 bases match TRBD2. After removal of 0 bases from V and 2 bases from J, the junction contained 2 bases not matched to a gene. This CDR3 spans 15 amino acids. CDR1 SGDLS and CDR2 YYNGEE come from the germline V gene. CDR3 region: CASSVDSGITDTQYF. In DNA form, the CDR3 reads TGTGCCAGCAGCGTAGATAGCGGGATCACAGATACGCAGTATTTT.

This chain joins TRBV7-3 and TRBJ2-7; TRBD2 aligns across 8 bases. The CDR3 spans 15 residues. V shed 6 bases and J 5 bases; nucleotides not matched to a gene: 12. Germline values: CDR1 SGHTA, CDR2 FQGTGA. The CDR3 sequence: CASRSSSGGVDEQYF. CDR3 DNA sequence: TGTGCCAGCAGGTCATCGTCGGGAGGGGTCGACGAGCAGTACTTC.

This CDR3 reads CASSLGSPWGYEQYF. As DNA, the CDR3 is TGTGCCAGCAGCTTAGGCTCCCCCTGGGGCTACGAGCAGTACTTC. The V and J genes are TRBV13 and TRBJ2-7; the D is unclear. The CDR3 extends over 15 amino acids. Trimming stripped 0 bases from V and 3 bases from J, with 12 bases between. Germline CDR1 and CDR2: PRHDT and FYEKMQ (reference sequence).

The chain has TRBV28 and TRBJ2-5, with D possibly being TRBD1 or TRBD2 (5 bases each). Germline V gene lookup returns CDR1 MDHEN and CDR2 SYDVKM. This CDR3 spans 14 amino acids. Trimming removed 2 bases at V and 5 bases at J, with 12 bases between. CDR3 residues: CASSLAGGRETQYF. The CDR3 DNA reads TGTGCCAGCAGTTTAGCTGGGGGTCGTGAGACCCAGTACTTC.

This chain links TRBV28 with TRBJ2-3, with 8 bases lining up with TRBD1. The germline gives CDR1 MDHEN, CDR2 SYDVKM. V gave up 3 bases and J gave up 1 base; unmatched junction bases: 6. CDR3 length equals 16 residues. CDR3 region: CASSFGTGQGTDTQYF. CDR3 coding DNA: TGTGCCAGCAGTTTCGGGACAGGTCAAGGCACAGATACGCAGTATTTT.

This clone has more than one count but fewer than ten. The genes are TRBV29-1 and TRBJ2-3; possible D gene TRBD2, 5 bases. The V gene's germline CDR1 is SQVTM and CDR2 ANQGSEA. The CDR3 has 12 amino acids. V lost 8 bases and J 5 bases, leaving 14 bases between the germline ends. The CDR3 reads CSNSDGLDTQYF. CDR3 coding DNA: TGCAGCAACTCGGACGGACTAGATACGCAGTATTTT.

This clone has only a few counts. This chain uses TRBV14 with TRBJ2-7, with a possible D match to TRBD1 (6 bases). Germline V gives CDR1 SGHDN, CDR2 FVKESK. Between the trimmed V and J ends, which lost 5 bases and 0 bases, there was a span of 11 bases. This CDR3 has 14 residues. The CDR3 loop reads CASSGTGYSYEQYF. In DNA, the CDR3 is TGTGCCAGCAGCGGTACAGGGTACTCCTACGAGCAGTACTTC.

This chain uses TRBV29-1 with TRBJ2-2; 11 nucleotides agree with TRBD2. CDR3 size: 15 residues. The junction had 4 bases not matched to a gene; V was cut back by 4 bases and J by 3 bases. CDR1 is SQVTM, CDR2 ANQGSEA, per germline. Here the CDR3 DNA reads TGCAGCGTTGTCGTAGCGGGAGGGTACACCGGGGAGCTGTTTTTT. Its translation is CSVVVAGGYTGELFF.

The rearrangement uses TRBV9 and TRBJ1-1; no definite D call. V was trimmed by 3 bases and J by 0 bases, leaving 9 bases between them. This CDR3 has 14 residues. Per the germline V gene, CDR1 is SGDLS and CDR2 is YYNGEE. CDR3 region: CASSEATLNTEAFF. The CDR3 region has the DNA TGTGCCAGCAGCGAGGCAACTTTGAACACTGAAGCTTTCTTT.

This clone came up a few times. The gene calls are TRBV27 and TRBJ1-1; D not certain. The CDR3 spans 12 residues. Between the trimmed V and J ends, which lost 5 bases and 7 bases, there was a span of 11 bases. Germline V gene lookup returns CDR1 MNHEY and CDR2 SMNVEV (reference sequence). For the CDR3, the DNA is TGTGCCAGCAGTCGCCCGGACGGTGAAGCTTTCTTT. The encoded protein is CASSRPDGEAFF.

This clone has a handful of counts. The chain links TRBV27 to TRBJ1-1, with no clear D. The CDR3 is 14 residues long. The germline V and J ends were trimmed by 0 bases and 4 bases, with 9 bases remaining between them. Looked up from germline, CDR1 is MNHEY and CDR2 is SMNVEV (reference sequence). The CDR3 DNA is TGTGCCAGCAGTTTATCGATCGGGATCACTGAAGCTTTCTTT. This translates into CASSLSIGITEAFF.

The J gene is TRBJ2-1, the V gene TRBV29-1; D gene ambiguous. The CDR3 contains 14 residues. Trimming pared 3 bases from V and 0 bases from J, leaving 9 bases between. CDR1 is SQVTM, CDR2 ANQGSEA, per germline. The CDR3 nucleotides read TGCAGCGTTGATCGGACCTTCTCCTACAATGAGCAGTTCTTC. The encoded protein is CSVDRTFSYNEQFF.

The chain joins TRBV10-3 to TRBJ2-3, with no clear D. Per germline, CDR1 ENHRY and CDR2 SYGVKD. Trimming cost V 6 bases and J 1 base, with 14 bases left between them. CDR3 size: 15 residues. As DNA, the CDR3 is TGTGCCATCAGCCCCCTGGTGGTCGGCACAGATACGCAGTATTTT. It encodes CAISPLVVGTDTQYF.

This clone has just a few counts. The chain links TRBV27 to TRBJ2-7; 10 bases map to TRBD1. The CDR3 consists of 15 residues. V lost 6 bases to trimming and J lost 4 bases; unmatched junction nucleotides: 9. From germline, CDR1 is MNHEY and CDR2 SMNVEV (reference sequence). As DNA, the CDR3 is TGTGCCAGCAGCTCCCAGGGGACAGGGGTGTACGAGCAGTACTTC. Translation gives CASSSQGTGVYEQYF.

This clone was observed a handful of times. The gene calls are TRBV4-1 and TRBJ1-4; maybe TRBD1 (6 bases). CDR1 and CDR2 (germline): MGHRA, YSYEKL. This CDR3 is 15 amino acids long. V dropped 3 bases and J dropped 2 bases, with 10 bases sitting between them. The CDR3, as DNA: TGCGCCAGCAGCCACTCAACAGGGACTAATGAAAAACTGTTTTTT. It translates to CASSHSTGTNEKLFF.